This T cell receptor (beta chain) was identified during a study of T cells after posttransplantation cyclophosphamide. Findings of the study overall: Later blood repertoires were often dominated by clones from the donor CD8+ memory compartment. Recipient CMV seropositivity and CMV reactivation strongly tracked TRB clonality.

TCRdb's table, derived via immunoSEQ multiplex PCR, lists solely in-frame clones and lacks some. This sample carries roughly 34,000 clones, none of them present only once. This clone was seen repeatedly, ten times or more. Its target is not known. The germline gives CDR1 LNHDA, CDR2 SQIVND (reference sequence). The length of the CDR3 is 15 residues. The junction had 6 bases not matched to a gene; V was cut back by 6 bases and J by 3 bases. The chain combines TRBV19 with TRBJ1-5; 9 bases line up with TRBD1. Sequenced sample: PBMCs. This TCR derives from a woman aged 30 to 39 in good health and a related stem cell transplant donor. The chain's CDR3 is CASSIRTGANQPQHF. In DNA, the CDR3 is TGTGCCAGTAGCATTAGGACAGGGGCCAATCAGCCCCAGCATTTT.